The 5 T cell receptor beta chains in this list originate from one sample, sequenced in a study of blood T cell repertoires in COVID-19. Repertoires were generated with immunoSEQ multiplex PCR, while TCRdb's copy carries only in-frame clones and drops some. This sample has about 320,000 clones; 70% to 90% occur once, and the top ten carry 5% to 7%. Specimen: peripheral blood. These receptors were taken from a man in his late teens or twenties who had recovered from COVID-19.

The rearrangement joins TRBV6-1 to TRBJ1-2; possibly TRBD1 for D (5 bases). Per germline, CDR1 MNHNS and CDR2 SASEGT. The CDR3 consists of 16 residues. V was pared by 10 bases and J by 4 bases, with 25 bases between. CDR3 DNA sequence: TGTGCCACCAGAGAAGTACAGGCAAGACCCCCCTATGGCTACACCTTC. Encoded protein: CATREVQARPPYGYTF.

As DNA, the CDR3 is TGTGCCAGCAGCGAAGAAACAGGTGCTGGAAACACCATATATTTT. Translating it yields CASSEETGAGNTIYF. The V gene is TRBV7-6, the J gene TRBJ1-3, with D maybe TRBD1 (5 bases). Looked up from germline, CDR1 is SGHVS and CDR2 is FNYEAQ. The V and J ends lost 5 bases and 2 bases respectively, with 13 bases between them. This CDR3 has 15 residues.

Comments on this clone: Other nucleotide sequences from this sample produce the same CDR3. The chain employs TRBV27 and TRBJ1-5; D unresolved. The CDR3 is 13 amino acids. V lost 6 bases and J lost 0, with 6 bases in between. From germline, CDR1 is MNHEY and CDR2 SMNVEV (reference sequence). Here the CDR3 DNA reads TGTGCCAGCAGCCCTTATAGCAATCAGCCCCAGCATTTT. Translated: CASSPYSNQPQHF.

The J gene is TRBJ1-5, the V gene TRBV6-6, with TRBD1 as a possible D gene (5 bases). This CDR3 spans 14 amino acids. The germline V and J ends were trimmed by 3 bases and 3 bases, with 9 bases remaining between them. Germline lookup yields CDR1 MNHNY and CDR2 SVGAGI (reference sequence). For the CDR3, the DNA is TGTGCCAGCAGTTATGGAGGGGACAATCAGCCCCAGCATTTT. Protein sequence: CASSYGGDNQPQHF.

The CDR3 is CASSTTGEKLFF. CDR3 nucleotide sequence: TGTGCCAGCTCAACTACGGGGGAAAAACTGTTTTTT. The chain recombines TRBV6-5 with TRBJ1-4; D uncertain. Germline V gene data show CDR1 as MNHEY and CDR2 as SVGAGI. The V and J ends lost 8 bases and 8 bases respectively, with 12 bases between them. The CDR3 is 12 residues long.